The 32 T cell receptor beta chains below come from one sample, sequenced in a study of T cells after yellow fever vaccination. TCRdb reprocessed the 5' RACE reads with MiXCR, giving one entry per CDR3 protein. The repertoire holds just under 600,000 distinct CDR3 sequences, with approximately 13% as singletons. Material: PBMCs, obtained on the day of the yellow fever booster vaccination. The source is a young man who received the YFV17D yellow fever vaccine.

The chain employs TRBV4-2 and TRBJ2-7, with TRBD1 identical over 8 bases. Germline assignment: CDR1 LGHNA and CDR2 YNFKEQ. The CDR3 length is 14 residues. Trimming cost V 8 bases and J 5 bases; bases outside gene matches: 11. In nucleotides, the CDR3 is TGTGCCAGCGGACCGGACAGGGCTTCCCACGAGCAGTACTTC. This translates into CASGPDRASHEQYF.

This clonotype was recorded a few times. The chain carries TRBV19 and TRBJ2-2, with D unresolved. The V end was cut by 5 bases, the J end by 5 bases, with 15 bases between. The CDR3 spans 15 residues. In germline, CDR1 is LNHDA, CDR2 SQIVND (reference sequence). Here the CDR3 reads CASSVHVPKTGELFF. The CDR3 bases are TGTGCCAGTAGTGTCCATGTTCCTAAGACCGGGGAGCTGTTTTTT.

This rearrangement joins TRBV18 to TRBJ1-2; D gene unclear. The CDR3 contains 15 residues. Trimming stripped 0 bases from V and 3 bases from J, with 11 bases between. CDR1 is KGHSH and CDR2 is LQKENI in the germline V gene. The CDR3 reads CASSPPMEGYYGYTF. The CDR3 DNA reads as TGTGCCAGCTCACCACCGATGGAGGGTTACTATGGCTACACCTTC.

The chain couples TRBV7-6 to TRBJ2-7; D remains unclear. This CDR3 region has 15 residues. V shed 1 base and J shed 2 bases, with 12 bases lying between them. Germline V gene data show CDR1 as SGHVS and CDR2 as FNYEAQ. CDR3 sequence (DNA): TGTGCCAGCAGCTTAGGGGCCGATACCACCTACGAGCAGTACTTC. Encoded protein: CASSLGADTTYEQYF.

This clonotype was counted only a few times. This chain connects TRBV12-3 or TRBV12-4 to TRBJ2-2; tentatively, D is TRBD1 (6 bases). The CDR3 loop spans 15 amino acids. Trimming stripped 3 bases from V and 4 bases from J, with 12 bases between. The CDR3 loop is CASSFVGAVTGELFF. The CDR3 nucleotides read TGTGCCAGCAGTTTCGTGGGGGCGGTCACCGGGGAGCTGTTTTTT.

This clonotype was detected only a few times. The CDR3 coding sequence is TGTGCCAGCAGTACCCCGACAGGGTTGATTGAGCAGTTCTTC. It specifies CASSTPTGLIEQFF. The chain uses TRBV6-2 or TRBV6-3 and TRBJ2-1; 7 bases line up with TRBD1. Germline loops: CDR1 MNHEY, CDR2 SVGEGT. CDR3 size: 14 residues. The V gene end was trimmed by 5 bases and the J gene end by 9 bases; junction bases not matched to a gene: 10.

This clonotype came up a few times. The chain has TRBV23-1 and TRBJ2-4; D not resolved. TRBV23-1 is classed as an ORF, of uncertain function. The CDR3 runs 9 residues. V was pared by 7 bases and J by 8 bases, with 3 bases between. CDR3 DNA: TGCGCCAGCATGCACATTCAGTACTTC. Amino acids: CASMHIQYF.

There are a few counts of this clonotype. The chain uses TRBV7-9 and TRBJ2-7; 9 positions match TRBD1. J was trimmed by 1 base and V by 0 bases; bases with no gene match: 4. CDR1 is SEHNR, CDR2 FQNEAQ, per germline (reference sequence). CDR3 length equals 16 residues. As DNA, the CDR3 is TGTGCCAGCAGCTTAGCGTTGACAGGGGGTTCCTACGAGCAGTACTTC. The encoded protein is CASSLALTGGSYEQYF.

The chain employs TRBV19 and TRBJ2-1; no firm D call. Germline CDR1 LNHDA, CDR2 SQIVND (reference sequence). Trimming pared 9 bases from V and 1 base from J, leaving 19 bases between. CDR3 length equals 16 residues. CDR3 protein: CASRTQSSTSYNEQFF. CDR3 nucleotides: TGTGCCAGCCGGACGCAATCCTCAACTTCCTACAATGAGCAGTTCTTC.

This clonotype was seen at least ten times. The CDR3 bases are TGCGCCAGCAGCCGCCAAGTTGGCGACTACCGAGGAGGCGGCTACGAGCAGTACTTC. As protein: CASSRQVGDYRGGGYEQYF. The chain is built from TRBV4-3 and TRBJ2-7, with D maybe TRBD2 (5 bases). Deletions cut 4 bases from V and 3 bases from J, with 28 bases between. The CDR3 loop spans 19 amino acids. Germline V gene sequence: CDR1 LGHNA, CDR2 YSLEER.

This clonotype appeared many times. CDR3 sequence: CASSESPRGTEQYF. CDR3 nucleotides: TGCGCCAGCAGTGAGTCTCCTCGGGGGACGGAGCAGTACTTC. V is TRBV10-2 and J is TRBJ2-7; D may be TRBD2 (6 bases). Per the germline V gene, CDR1 is WSHSY and CDR2 is SAAADI. There are 14 residues in the CDR3. Trimming pared 0 bases from V and 7 bases from J, leaving 13 bases between.

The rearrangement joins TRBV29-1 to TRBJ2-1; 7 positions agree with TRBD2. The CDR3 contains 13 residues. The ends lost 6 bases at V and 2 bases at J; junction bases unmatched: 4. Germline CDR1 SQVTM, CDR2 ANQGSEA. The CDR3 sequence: CSVGGGPYNEQFF. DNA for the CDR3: TGCAGCGTGGGGGGGGGTCCCTACAATGAGCAGTTCTTC.

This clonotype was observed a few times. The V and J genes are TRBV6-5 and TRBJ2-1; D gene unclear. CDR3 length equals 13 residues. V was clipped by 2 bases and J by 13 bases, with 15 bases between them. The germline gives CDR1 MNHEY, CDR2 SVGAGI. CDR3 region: CASSYPVTGHQFF. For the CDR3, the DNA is TGTGCCAGCAGTTACCCGGTCACGGGTCACCAGTTCTTC.

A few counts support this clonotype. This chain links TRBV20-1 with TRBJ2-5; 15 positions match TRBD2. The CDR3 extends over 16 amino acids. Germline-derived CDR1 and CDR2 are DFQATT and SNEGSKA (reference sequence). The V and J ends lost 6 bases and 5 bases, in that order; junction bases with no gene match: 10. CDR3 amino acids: CSAQRTSGRVDETQYF. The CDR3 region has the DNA TGCAGTGCCCAGAGGACTAGCGGGAGGGTGGACGAGACCCAGTACTTC.

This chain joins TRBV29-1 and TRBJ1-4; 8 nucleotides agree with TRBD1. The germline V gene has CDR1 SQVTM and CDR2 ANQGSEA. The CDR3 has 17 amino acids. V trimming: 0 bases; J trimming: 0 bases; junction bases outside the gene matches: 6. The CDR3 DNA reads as TGCAGCGTTGAAGATCTGCAGGGGGCTGCAACTAATGAAAAACTGTTTTTT. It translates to CSVEDLQGAATNEKLFF.

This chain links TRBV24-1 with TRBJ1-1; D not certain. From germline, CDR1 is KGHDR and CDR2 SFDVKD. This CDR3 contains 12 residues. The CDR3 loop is CISPRLVAEAFF. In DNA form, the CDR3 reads TGTATAAGCCCTAGACTGGTAGCTGAAGCTTTCTTT.

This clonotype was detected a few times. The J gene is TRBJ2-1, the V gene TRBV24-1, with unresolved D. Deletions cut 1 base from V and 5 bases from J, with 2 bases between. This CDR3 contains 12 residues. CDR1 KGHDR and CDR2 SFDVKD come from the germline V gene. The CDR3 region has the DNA TGTGCCACCAGTGATTTTGACAATGAGCAGTTCTTC. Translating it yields CATSDFDNEQFF.

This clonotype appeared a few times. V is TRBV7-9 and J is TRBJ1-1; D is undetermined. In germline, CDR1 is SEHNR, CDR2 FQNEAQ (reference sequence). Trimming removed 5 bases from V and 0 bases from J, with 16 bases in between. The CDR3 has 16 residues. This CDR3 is CASSPPGGKMNTEAFF. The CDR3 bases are TGTGCCAGCAGCCCTCCGGGAGGGAAAATGAACACTGAAGCTTTCTTT.

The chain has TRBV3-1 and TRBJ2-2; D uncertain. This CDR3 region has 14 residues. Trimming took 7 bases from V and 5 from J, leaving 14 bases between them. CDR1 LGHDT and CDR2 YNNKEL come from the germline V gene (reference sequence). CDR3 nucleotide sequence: TGTGCCAGCAACTCCGGACCTTCTACCGGGGAGCTGTTTTTT. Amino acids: CASNSGPSTGELFF.

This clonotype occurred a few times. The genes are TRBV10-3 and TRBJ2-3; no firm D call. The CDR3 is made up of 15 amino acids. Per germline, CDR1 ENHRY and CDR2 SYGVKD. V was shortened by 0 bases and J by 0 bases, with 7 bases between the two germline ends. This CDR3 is CAISESVGSTDTQYF. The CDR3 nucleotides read TGTGCCATCAGTGAGTCGGTCGGGAGCACAGATACGCAGTATTTT.

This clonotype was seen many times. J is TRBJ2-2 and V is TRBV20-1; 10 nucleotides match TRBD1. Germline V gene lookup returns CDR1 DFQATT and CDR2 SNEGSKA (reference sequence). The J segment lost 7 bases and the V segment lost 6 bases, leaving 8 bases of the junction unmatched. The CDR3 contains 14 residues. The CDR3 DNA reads TGCAGTGCCCGGGACAGGGGTCGAATCGGGGAGCTGTTTTTT. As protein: CSARDRGRIGELFF.

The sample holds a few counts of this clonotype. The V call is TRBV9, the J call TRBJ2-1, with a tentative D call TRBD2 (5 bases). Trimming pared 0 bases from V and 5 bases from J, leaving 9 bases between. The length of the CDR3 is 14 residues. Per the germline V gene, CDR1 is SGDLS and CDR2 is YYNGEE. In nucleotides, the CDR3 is TGTGCCAGCAGCGTAGCGGAGGTTAACAATGAGCAGTTCTTC. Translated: CASSVAEVNNEQFF.

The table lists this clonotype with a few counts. CDR3 nucleotide sequence: TGTGCCAGCAGCTTAGTAGGTCTAGCGGACTACAATGAGCAGTTCTTC. Its protein is CASSLVGLADYNEQFF. The gene calls are TRBV7-8 and TRBJ2-1; 7 nucleotides match TRBD2. Per germline, CDR1 SGHVS and CDR2 FQNEAQ. The CDR3 spans 16 residues. After removal of 1 base from V and 3 bases from J, the junction contained 6 bases not matched to a gene.

CDR3: CASSKTGGEYEQYF. The CDR3 coding sequence is TGTGCCAGCAGCAAGACAGGGGGGGAGTACGAGCAGTACTTC. The chain joins TRBV7-2 to TRBJ2-7; 9 bases match TRBD1. Unmatched junction bases numbered 6, after V lost 5 bases and J lost 4 bases. The CDR3 is 14 amino acids. Germline CDR1 reads SGHTA; CDR2 reads FQGNSA.

Here the CDR3 DNA reads TGTGCCAGCACTTGGACTAGCGACTCCAATGAGCAGTTCTTC. Its protein is CASTWTSDSNEQFF. The J gene is TRBJ2-1, the V gene TRBV27, with TRBD2 matching over 9 bases. The CDR3 is 14 amino acids. Trimming cost V 7 bases and J 6 bases; bases outside gene matches: 7. Germline-derived CDR1 and CDR2 are MNHEY and SMNVEV (reference sequence).

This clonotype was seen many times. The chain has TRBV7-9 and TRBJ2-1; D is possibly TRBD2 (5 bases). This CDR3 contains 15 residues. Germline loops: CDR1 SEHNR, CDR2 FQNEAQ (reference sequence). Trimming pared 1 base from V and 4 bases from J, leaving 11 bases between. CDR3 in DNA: TGTGCCAGCAGCTTAGTGAGGGTGAATTACAATGAGCAGTTCTTC. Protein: CASSLVRVNYNEQFF. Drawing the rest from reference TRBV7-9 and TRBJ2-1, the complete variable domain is DTGVSQNPRHKITKRGQNVTFRCDPISEHNRLYWYRQTLGQGPEFLTYFQNEAQLEKSRLLSDRFSAERPKGSFSTLEIQRTEQGDSAMYLCASSLVRVNYNEQFFGPGTRLTVL.

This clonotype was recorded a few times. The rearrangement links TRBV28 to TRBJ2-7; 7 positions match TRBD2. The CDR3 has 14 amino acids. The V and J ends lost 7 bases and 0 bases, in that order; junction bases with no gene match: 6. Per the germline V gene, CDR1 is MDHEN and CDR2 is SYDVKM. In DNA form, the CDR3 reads TGTGCCAGCATTAATCTAGCGGCCTCCTACGAGCAGTACTTC. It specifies CASINLAASYEQYF.

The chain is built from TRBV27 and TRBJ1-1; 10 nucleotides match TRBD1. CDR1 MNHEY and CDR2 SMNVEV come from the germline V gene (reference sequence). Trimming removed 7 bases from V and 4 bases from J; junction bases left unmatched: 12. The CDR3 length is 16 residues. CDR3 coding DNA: TGTGCCAGCAAGTCGGGCAGGACAGGGGGTCTCACTGAAGCTTTCTTT. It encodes CASKSGRTGGLTEAFF.

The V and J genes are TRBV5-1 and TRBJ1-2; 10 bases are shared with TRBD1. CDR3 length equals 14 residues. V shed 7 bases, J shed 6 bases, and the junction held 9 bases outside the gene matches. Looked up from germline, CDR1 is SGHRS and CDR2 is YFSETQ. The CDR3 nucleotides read TGCGCCAGCGCCCGGGACAGGGGTATTGATGGCTACACCTTC. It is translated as CASARDRGIDGYTF. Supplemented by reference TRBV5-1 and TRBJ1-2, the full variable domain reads KAGVTQTPRYLIKTRGQQVTLSCSPISGHRSVSWYQQTPGQGLQFLFEYFSETQRNKGNFPGRFSGRQFSNSRSEMNVSTLELGDSALYLCASARDRGIDGYTFGSGTRLTVV.

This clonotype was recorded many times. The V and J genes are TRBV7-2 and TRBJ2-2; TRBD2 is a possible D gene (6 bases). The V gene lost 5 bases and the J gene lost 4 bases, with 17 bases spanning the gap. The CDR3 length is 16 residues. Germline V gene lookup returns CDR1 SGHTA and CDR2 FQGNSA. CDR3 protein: CASSPQTRGATGELFF. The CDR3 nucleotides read TGTGCCAGCAGCCCTCAGACGCGCGGGGCCACCGGGGAGCTGTTTTTT.

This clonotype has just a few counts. In DNA, the CDR3 is TGTGCCAGCAGCCTGGGACTTGGAGCTTTCTTT. It codes for CASSLGLGAFF. The chain carries TRBV12-3 or TRBV12-4 and TRBJ1-1; D may be TRBD1 (5 bases). Trimming removed 6 bases from V and 10 bases from J, with 12 bases in between. The CDR3 totals 11 residues.

In DNA form, the CDR3 reads TGTGCCAGCAGCTTAGATAGAACAGGACCCTACGAGCAGTACTTC. Its translation: CASSLDRTGPYEQYF. The chain combines TRBV7-2 with TRBJ2-7, with a weak D call TRBD1 (5 bases). The CDR3 spans 15 residues. The V end lost 1 base, the J end lost 2 bases, and 12 bases lay between the germline ends. Germline V gene lookup returns CDR1 SGHTA and CDR2 FQGNSA.